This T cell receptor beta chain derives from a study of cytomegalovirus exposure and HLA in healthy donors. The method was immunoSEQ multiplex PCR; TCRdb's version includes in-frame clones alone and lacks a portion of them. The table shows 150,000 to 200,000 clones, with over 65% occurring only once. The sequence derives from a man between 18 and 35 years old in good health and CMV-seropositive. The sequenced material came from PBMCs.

CDR3 nucleotides: TGTGCCAGCAGTGACTTTACAGGGGGCGACTATGGCTACACCTTC. It specifies CASSDFTGGDYGYTF. This sequence joins TRBV27 and TRBJ1-2; 9 bases line up with TRBD1. Germline V CDR1 and CDR2: MNHEY, SMNVEV (reference sequence). Trimming removed 5 bases from V and 3 bases from J; junction bases left unmatched: 7. CDR3 length equals 15 residues.